The entry below gives a single T cell receptor (beta chain) sequence along with its context. Antigen specificity is unknown. Treatment meaning: roughly 19 received Ad26.COV2.S at low or high dose, single or two shots; several received placebo; per-sample allocation not given. Samples came from day 63 after the first vaccine or placebo injection. This adult donor, from Boston, was 18-55 years old. An Ad26 vector was used to express Wuhan-strain SARS-CoV-2 spike as the vaccine. These data are taken from a study of Ad26.COV2.S vaccination and SARS-CoV-2 variants. Some clones are missing from TCRdb's copy, which holds only in-frame ones; the method was immunoSEQ multiplex PCR. The repertoire has roughly 500,000 clones, approximately 90% of them found once; the top ten carry roughly 13%. Trimming removed 4 bases at V and 10 bases at J, with 17 bases between. Germline CDR1 is LGHNA and CDR2 is YSLEER. This CDR3 comprises 14 residues.

Study-level points and caveats: Analytic work on TCR breadth and depth might have understated the full extent of total T cell responses. Vaccinees and placebo recipients showed similar non-spike TCR breadth.

This receptor was taken from a person between 18 and 65 years old who received the Ad26.COV2.S COVID-19 vaccine or a placebo. Sequencing was performed on peripheral blood, taken in a trial of Ad26.COV2.S vaccine versus placebo. V is TRBV4-3 and J is TRBJ2-1, with D perhaps given as TRBD1 or TRBD2 (5 bases each). CDR3 bases: TGCGCCAGCAGCCTCCTCTCTAGCTCAGGGGAGCAGTTCTTC. Residues: CASSLLSSSGEQFF.